A selection of T cell receptor beta chains follows, all from one sample in a study of beta chain features in type 1 diabetes. TCRdb's table, derived via immunoSEQ multiplex PCR, lists solely in-frame clones and lacks some. Of around 70,000 clones listed, 49% are singletons. Sequenced input: central memory CD4+ T cells from blood. These receptor sequences come from a man aged 25-40 years with type 1 diabetes. The CDR3 runs from the conserved cysteine through the conserved F or W. The D gene is left open where the match is weak. Clone size is not always given. Where it is, it says once, few, many or a class for expanded clones.

NA TRBD1 TRBJ2-5 TRBV5-4 TGTGCCAGCAGCTGGACAGGGAGAGAGACCCAGTACTTC CASSWTGRETQYF
NA NA TRBJ1-2 TRBV19 TGTGCCAGTAGTATAGATTCTATGACAGTCACTTACTATGGCTACACCTTC CASSIDSMTVTYYGYTF
NA TRBD1 TRBJ1-2 TRBV5-1 TGCGCCAGCAGCCCGACAGGGGGCTATGGCTACACCTTC CASSPTGGYGYTF
few NA TRBJ1-1 TRBV19 TGTGCCAGTAGTATGGAAGTAGGGGTGAACACTGAAGCTTTCTTT CASSMEVGVNTEAFF
NA TRBD2 TRBJ2-7 TRBV14 TGTGCCAGCAGCCAAGATTCGACTAGCGGAACCTACGAGCAGTACTTC CASSQDSTSGTYEQYF
NA NA TRBJ1-2 TRBV6-6 TGTGCCAGCAGAACCCCCCAGGGATCCCATGGCTACACCTTC CASRTPQGSHGYTF
NA NA TRBJ2-5 TRBV5-4 TGTGCCAGCAGTACCGGAGGGGTGGGAGCGACCCAGTACTTC CASSTGGVGATQYF
NA NA TRBJ1-2 TRBV5-1 TGCGCCAGCAGCAGGAACAGGGATTTAAACTATGGCTACACCTTC CASSRNRDLNYGYTF
NA NA TRBJ2-1 TRBV14 TGTGCCAGCAGCCCTAGGGGCGCGCTAGGAAACAATGAGCAGTTCTTC CASSPRGALGNNEQFF
NA NA TRBJ2-5 TRBV7-8 TGTGCCAGCAGCATACAAGAGACCCAGTACTTC CASSIQETQYF
few NA TRBJ1-2 TRBV10-3 TGTGCCATCAGTGATCCCCTTTCCCGGCAGGGAACTAACTATGGCTACACCTTC CAISDPLSRQGTNYGYTF